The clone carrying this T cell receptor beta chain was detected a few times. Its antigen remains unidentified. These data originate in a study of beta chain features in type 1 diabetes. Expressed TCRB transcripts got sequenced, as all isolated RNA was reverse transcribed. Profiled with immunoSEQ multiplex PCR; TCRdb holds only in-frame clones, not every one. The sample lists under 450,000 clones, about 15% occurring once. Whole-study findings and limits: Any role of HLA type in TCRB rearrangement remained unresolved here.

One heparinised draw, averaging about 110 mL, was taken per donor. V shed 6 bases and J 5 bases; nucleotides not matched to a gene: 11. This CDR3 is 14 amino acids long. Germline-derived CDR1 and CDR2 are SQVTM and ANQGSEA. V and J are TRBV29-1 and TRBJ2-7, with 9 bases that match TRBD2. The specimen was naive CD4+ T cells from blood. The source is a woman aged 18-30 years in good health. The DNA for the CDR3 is TGCAGCGTGCAGCGGGGGGCGAATGCTCACGAGCAGTACTTC. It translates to CSVQRGANAHEQYF.